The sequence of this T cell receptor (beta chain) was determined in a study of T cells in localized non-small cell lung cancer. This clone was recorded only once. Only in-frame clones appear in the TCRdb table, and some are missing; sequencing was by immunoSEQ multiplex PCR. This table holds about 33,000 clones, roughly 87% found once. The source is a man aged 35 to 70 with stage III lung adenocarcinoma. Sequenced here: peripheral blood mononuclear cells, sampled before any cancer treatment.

Here the CDR3 reads CASSRFTGELFF. As DNA, the CDR3 is TGTGCCAGCTCACGGTTCACCGGGGAGCTGTTTTTT. The V and J genes are TRBV18 and TRBJ2-2; no definite D call. Germline V gene data show CDR1 as KGHSH and CDR2 as LQKENI. Deletions cut 4 bases from V and 4 bases from J, with 4 bases between. This CDR3 has 12 residues.